Described below is a single T cell receptor beta chain sequence and its context. Its antigen is undetermined. PBMCs, at least 6.5 million per sample, were isolated. This sample stems from a study of blood T cells in healthy people across ages. Study at large: Template switching caught about one barcoded beta molecule for each two T cells.

Points from the study as a whole: A conclusive naive versus antigen-experienced comparison was prevented by the unsorted PBMCs.

Germline V gene lookup returns CDR1 DFQATT and CDR2 SNEGSKA (reference sequence). Trimming took off 5 bases at V and 0 bases at J, with 19 bases between the two ends. There are 16 residues in the CDR3. It was with a sample-barcoded 5' primer and a J-beta primer mix that a second PCR of roughly 7 to 12 cycles was run. A template-switch adaptor with 12 random nucleotides tagged each cDNA molecule. TCRdb analysed the 5' RACE reads with MiXCR anew, one entry per CDR3 protein. Here the sample spans roughly 2 million distinct CDR3 sequences, about 49% being singletons. The source is a woman aged 35 to 49 in good health. The sequenced material came from blood. The rearrangement joins TRBV20-1 to TRBJ1-1; perhaps TRBD1 as D (5 bases). CDR3 sequence reads: CSAGWGLQAMNTEAFF. The CDR3 DNA follows: TGCAGTGCTGGATGGGGCCTACAGGCGATGAACACTGAAGCTTTCTTT.